One TCR beta chain is described in this entry. Its ends do not fully match the called genes, so a read error is possible. The sample belongs to a study of patients and donors after allogeneic stem cell transplantation. TCRdb independently ran MiXCR on the RT-PCR reads; one entry per CDR3 protein. This table holds 150,000 to 250,000 distinct CDR3 sequences, roughly two fifths found once. Germline CDR1 is LGHNA and CDR2 is YSLEER. The CDR3 spans 17 residues. Sequences were obtained from blood, either unsorted or a sorted T cell fraction (not recorded which). The TCR was taken from a human donor who was either an allogeneic HSCT recipient or a stem cell or donor lymphocyte infusion donor (not recorded which). It is not recorded whose cells these are; they may come from a transplant donor. The rearrangement links TRBV4-3 to TRBJ1-3; D is undetermined. CDR3 sequence reads: CAGSLTWASSSGNTIYF. As DNA, the CDR3 is TGCGCCGGCAGCCTAACCTGGGCGTCGTCCTCTGGAAACACCATATATTTT.